This is a list of T cell receptor beta chains from one sample in a study of T cell responses to AZD1222 COVID-19 vaccine. The method was immunoSEQ multiplex PCR; TCRdb's version includes in-frame clones alone and lacks a portion of them. Of 95,000 to 110,000 clones in the sample, nearly 95% were seen once. The sample in question was peripheral blood, obtained on day 0 of AZD1222 vaccination. These receptors all stem from an adult in good health. The conserved cysteine and the conserved F or W are not part of the CDR3 here. The order of the fields is V gene, J gene, CDR3 protein.

v_gene: TRBV12-3/TRBV12-4; j_gene: TRBJ2-7; CDR3aa: ASSLITGSEQY
v_gene: TRBV2; j_gene: TRBJ1-2; CDR3aa: ASSTGSGYGYT
v_gene: TRBV7-2; j_gene: TRBJ2-2; CDR3aa: ASSIGLAGRELF
v_gene: TRBV7-2; j_gene: TRBJ2-6; CDR3aa: ASSLVGGLGSGANVLT
v_gene: TRBV11-3; j_gene: TRBJ2-3; CDR3aa: ASKSGRAADTQY
v_gene: TRBV19; j_gene: TRBJ1-2; CDR3aa: ASSIVLRTDYGYT
v_gene: TRBV5-6; j_gene: TRBJ1-1; CDR3aa: ASSLRGHPEAF
v_gene: TRBV7-2; j_gene: TRBJ1-2; CDR3aa: ASSSSHRGNGYT
v_gene: TRBV19; j_gene: TRBJ2-5; CDR3aa: ASSIQDEETQY
v_gene: TRBV6-6; j_gene: TRBJ2-7; CDR3aa: ASSRQGAHEQY
v_gene: TRBV7-8; j_gene: TRBJ2-1; CDR3aa: ASSLLGVNNEQF
v_gene: TRBV13; j_gene: TRBJ1-1; CDR3aa: ASSPRRGTEAF
v_gene: TRBV28; j_gene: TRBJ2-7; CDR3aa: ASTETGTYEQY
v_gene: TRBV2; j_gene: TRBJ2-5; CDR3aa: ASRQEMYQETQY
v_gene: TRBV5-4; j_gene: TRBJ2-5; CDR3aa: ASSFPQGQRETQY
v_gene: TRBV27; j_gene: TRBJ2-7; CDR3aa: ASSLKGLVYEQY
v_gene: TRBV5-1; j_gene: TRBJ2-7; CDR3aa: ASSLAPGDEQY
v_gene: TRBV19; j_gene: TRBJ1-1; CDR3aa: ASLSGYTEAF
v_gene: TRBV9; j_gene: TRBJ1-4; CDR3aa: ASSVGTGTNEKLF
v_gene: TRBV18; j_gene: TRBJ2-1; CDR3aa: ASSPPDRDNEQF
v_gene: TRBV5-6; j_gene: TRBJ1-1; CDR3aa: ASSLAGKRDTEAF
v_gene: TRBV5-5; j_gene: TRBJ2-5; CDR3aa: ASSLVGQETQY
v_gene: TRBV5-1; j_gene: TRBJ2-3; CDR3aa: ASSLSGTPSTDTQY
v_gene: TRBV20-1; j_gene: TRBJ2-7; CDR3aa: SASRGHGEQY
v_gene: TRBV18; j_gene: TRBJ2-1; CDR3aa: ASSQPPGQGNNEQF
v_gene: TRBV6-5; j_gene: TRBJ2-7; CDR3aa: ASSGGLAEQY
v_gene: TRBV7-2; j_gene: TRBJ2-2; CDR3aa: ASSLGGGANTGELF
v_gene: TRBV20-1; j_gene: TRBJ2-3; CDR3aa: SASLGFRGGDTQY
v_gene: TRBV5-6; j_gene: TRBJ2-3; CDR3aa: ASSIITGVGTDTQY
v_gene: TRBV10-3; j_gene: TRBJ1-2; CDR3aa: AISGGSNYGYT
v_gene: TRBV6-2/TRBV6-3; j_gene: TRBJ2-7; CDR3aa: ASSYLARSYEQY
v_gene: TRBV28; j_gene: TRBJ2-2; CDR3aa: ASSWGGGTEELF
v_gene: TRBV14; j_gene: TRBJ2-7; CDR3aa: ASSQQGAGYEQY
v_gene: TRBV2; j_gene: TRBJ2-7; CDR3aa: ASGGISNEQY
v_gene: TRBV5-1; j_gene: TRBJ1-2; CDR3aa: ASSPRQGARGYT
v_gene: TRBV29-1; j_gene: TRBJ2-5; CDR3aa: SAATSSHLQTQY
v_gene: TRBV19; j_gene: TRBJ2-7; CDR3aa: ASSIEKSSYEQY
v_gene: TRBV7-9; j_gene: TRBJ2-1; CDR3aa: ASKDGVEQF